A selection of T cell receptor beta chains follows, all from one sample in a study of siplizumab effects on memory and regulatory T cells. Clones were read by immunoSEQ multiplex PCR, and TCRdb kept only the in-frame ones, dropping some. The data contain about 100,000 clones, 85% to 95% of them singletons. The sample taken for sequencing was non-Treg CD4+ T cells sorted from blood. Receptors originate from a human donor in good health. Each CDR3 is given with its conserved first and last residue. The D gene is left open where the match is weak. A row's size may be missing; if present it is once, few, many or a size class.

-,TRBV27,-,TRBJ2-3,TGTGCCAGCAGTCGGCTTGGGTACACAGATACGCAGTATTTT,CASSRLGYTDTQYF
-,TRBV28,-,TRBJ1-5,TGTGCCAGCAGTTTTGGGGACGTTAGGAATCAGCCCCAGCATTTT,CASSFGDVRNQPQHF
-,TRBV6-4,-,TRBJ2-1,TGTGCCAGTAGGATACAGGAATACGTGGTTAGCTCCTACAATGAGCAGTTCTTC,CASRIQEYVVSSYNEQFF
-,TRBV7-9,-,TRBJ2-2,TGTGCCAGCAGCTTAGAATGGTCCGGGGAGCTGTTTTTT,CASSLEWSGELFF
TRBD2,TRBV7-8,once,TRBJ2-7,TGTGCCAGCAGCTTAGACGCGACTAGCGGGAGTTACGAGCAGTACTTC,CASSLDATSGSYEQYF
-,TRBV7-9,-,TRBJ1-5,TGTGCCAGCAGCCCGCAGGGGTATTCTCAGCCCCAGCATTTT,CASSPQGYSQPQHF
TRBD2,TRBV28,-,TRBJ2-5,TGTGCCAGCGGGGCTCGGCTAGCGGGAGGGCCCGAGACCCAGTACTTC,CASGARLAGGPETQYF
TRBD1,TRBV27,-,TRBJ2-3,TGTGCCAGCAGTCCCAGGGGGCTTGGCACAGATACGCAGTATTTT,CASSPRGLGTDTQYF
-,TRBV5-4,-,TRBJ2-2,TGTGTCAGCAGGTTGGTTGACGGCCAGGAGCTATTTTTT,CVSRLVDGQELFF
TRBD1,TRBV6-6,once,TRBJ1-1,TGTGCCAGCAGCCTTCGACAGGGGGCGTCTTTCTTT,CASSLRQGASFF
TRBD2,TRBV27,-,TRBJ2-7,TGTGCCAGCAGGGAAGCGGGAGCTCCTTGGGAGCAGTACTTC,CASREAGAPWEQYF
TRBD2,TRBV10-2,-,TRBJ2-1,TGCGCCAGCAGCAGGAGCGGGGCATACAATGAGCAGTTCTTC,CASSRSGAYNEQFF
-,TRBV2,-,TRBJ1-2,TGTGCCAGCAGTCCGGAAGCTAACTATGGCTACACCTTC,CASSPEANYGYTF
TRBD2,TRBV10-3,-,TRBJ2-3,TGTGCCATCAGTGAGTCAGCGGGAGGAACAGATACGCAGTATTTT,CAISESAGGTDTQYF
-,TRBV7-2,-,TRBJ2-1,TGTGCCAGCAGCCTTCCGGGACTTATCAATGAGCAGTTCTTC,CASSLPGLINEQFF
-,TRBV11-3,once,TRBJ2-2,TGTGCCAGCAGCCCCTCGTCGGCCGCCGGGGAGCTGTTTTTT,CASSPSSAAGELFF
-,TRBV28,-,TRBJ1-2,TGTGCCAGCAGTCCAGGAGCCTATGGCTACACCTTC,CASSPGAYGYTF
-,TRBV7-8,-,TRBJ2-7,TGTGCCAGCAGCTTAAACGGGGCTCCCCACGAGCAGTACTTC,CASSLNGAPHEQYF
-,TRBV6-5,-,TRBJ1-1,TGTGCCAGCAGTTACTCTGATAACACTGAAGCTTTCTTT,CASSYSDNTEAFF
-,TRBV10-1,-,TRBJ2-1,TGCGCCAGCAGTGATTCTTCTCGGCAACGGCAGTTCTTC,CASSDSSRQRQFF
-,TRBV6-5,-,TRBJ1-1,TGTGCCAGCAGTCCCAGGGGGAACACTGAAGCTTTCTTT,CASSPRGNTEAFF
-,TRBV2,-,TRBJ2-1,TGTGCCAGCAGTGTGGGTGAGCAGTTCTTC,CASSVGEQFF
TRBD1,TRBV2,few,TRBJ1-2,TGTGCCAGCACATCACAGGGGAGGTATGGCTACACCTTC,CASTSQGRYGYTF
TRBD1,TRBV5-4,-,TRBJ1-2,TGTGCCAGCAGCTTGGCCGGGGGACAGAGTAACTATGGCTACACCTTC,CASSLAGGQSNYGYTF
TRBD2,TRBV18,-,TRBJ2-2,TGTGCCAGCTCACGGCGACTAGCGGAAAACACCGGGGAGCTGTTTTTT,CASSRRLAENTGELFF
-,TRBV7-9,-,TRBJ2-5,TGTGCCAGCAGCCCTTTGACGGGGTCACAAGAGACCCAGTACTTC,CASSPLTGSQETQYF
-,TRBV19,-,TRBJ2-5,TGTGCCAGTAGTCCAGGGTACCTGGAGACCCAGTACTTC,CASSPGYLETQYF
-,TRBV28,-,TRBJ1-2,TGTGCCAGCAGTTTAGGGGCGCCCTCCTACACCTTC,CASSLGAPSYTF
-,TRBV5-4,-,TRBJ2-6,TGTGCCAGCAGCTTGCCCACTTCTGGGGCCGGGGCCAACGTCCTGACTTTC,CASSLPTSGAGANVLTF
-,TRBV7-9,-,TRBJ2-2,TGTGCCAGCAGCTTAGCCACCGGCACAGTAAATACCGGGGAGCTGTTTTTT,CASSLATGTVNTGELFF
-,TRBV6-6,-,TRBJ2-7,TGTGCCAGCAGTTACTCTGGGTCATCTTCCTACGAGCAGTACTTC,CASSYSGSSSYEQYF
TRBD1,TRBV2,-,TRBJ2-7,TGTGCCAGCAGTGAGACAGGGATCTGGGAGCAGTACTTC,CASSETGIWEQYF
-,TRBV18,once,TRBJ1-1,TGTGCCAGCTCACCGGGACACCTGAACACTGAAGCTTTCTTT,CASSPGHLNTEAFF
-,TRBV10-1,-,TRBJ1-1,TGCGCCAGGAAAAAGACAGGACGTGAAGCTTTCTTT,CARKKTGREAFF
TRBD1,TRBV11-2,-,TRBJ2-7,TGTGCCAGCACTAAGGGGCCGGGACAGGGTCCCTACGAGCAGTACTTC,CASTKGPGQGPYEQYF
TRBD1,TRBV19,few,TRBJ1-4,TGTGCCAGTAGTAAAGACAGGGTGGAGGGTGAAAAACTGTTTTTT,CASSKDRVEGEKLFF
-,TRBV6-1,-,TRBJ2-5,TGTGCCAGCAGCTGGGGTTCCGGAGAGACCCAGTACTTC,CASSWGSGETQYF
TRBD2,TRBV5-1,-,TRBJ2-1,TGCGCCAGCAGCATTCTTGCGGGAGGAACCCACAATGAGCAGTTCTTC,CASSILAGGTHNEQFF
-,TRBV5-4,-,TRBJ2-5,TGTGCCAGCAGCCTGAGCTTGGGGAACAGGGAGACCCAGTACTTC,CASSLSLGNRETQYF
-,TRBV5-1,-,TRBJ2-2,TGCGCCAGCAGTTACGACGGCCCTTTGACCGGGGAGCTGTTTTTT,CASSYDGPLTGELFF
-,TRBV5-1,-,TRBJ2-3,TGCGCCAGCAGCTTGGGAGTTTTCGCAGATACGCAGTATTTT,CASSLGVFADTQYF
-,TRBV30,-,TRBJ1-1,TGTGCCTGGTCTAACGGGGGCCCGGCTGAAGCTTTCTTT,CAWSNGGPAEAFF
TRBD2,TRBV4-2,-,TRBJ2-1,TGTGCCAGCAGCCGAGCCGGGACTAGCGGGGGTGAGCAGTTCTTC,CASSRAGTSGGEQFF
-,TRBV28,-,TRBJ1-3,TGTGCCAGCAGTTTAAAAGTCGGAAGGAAGGGCTCTGGAAACACCATATATTTT,CASSLKVGRKGSGNTIYF
-,TRBV29-1,-,TRBJ2-4,TGCAGCGTTCGGGGTTCAGCCAAAAACATTCAGTACTTC,CSVRGSAKNIQYF
-,TRBV5-4,-,TRBJ1-3,TGTGCCAGCAGCTTGGTGGGGAATCCGGCTGGAAACACCATATATTTT,CASSLVGNPAGNTIYF
-,TRBV5-4,-,TRBJ1-2,TGTGCCAGCAGCCAAGCAGCTAACTATGGCTACACCTTC,CASSQAANYGYTF
-,TRBV2,-,TRBJ1-1,TGTGCCAGCAGTGACTCGGGGGGCACTGAAGCTTTCTTT,CASSDSGGTEAFF
-,TRBV19,once,TRBJ2-1,TGTGCCAGTAGTCCCAAGACCAACTCCTACAATGAGCAGTTCTTC,CASSPKTNSYNEQFF
-,TRBV7-2,once,TRBJ2-5,TGTGCCAGCAGCTTGACTAGTGGGGAGACCCAGTACTTC,CASSLTSGETQYF
TRBD2,TRBV23-1,-,TRBJ2-7,TGCGCCAGCAGCCTACGGACTAGCGGGAGTTGGCCCTACGAGCAGTACTTC,CASSLRTSGSWPYEQYF
TRBD2,TRBV5-4,-,TRBJ2-5,TGTGCCAGCAGCTTACGAGGACTAGCGGGAGAGACCCAGTACTTC,CASSLRGLAGETQYF
TRBD1,TRBV7-2,-,TRBJ2-1,TGTGCCAGCAGCTTAGAAGTCCGGGACAGGGGGTTCTTC,CASSLEVRDRGFF
-,TRBV9,-,TRBJ2-7,TGTGCCAGCAGCAAACTCAGGAACTCCTACGAGCAGTACTTC,CASSKLRNSYEQYF